These 9 T cell receptor beta chains were all obtained from the same sample, sequenced in a study of blood T cell repertoires in COVID-19. Libraries were prepared by immunoSEQ multiplex PCR; TCRdb keeps only in-frame clonotypes and omits some of them. There are around 170,000 clones in the sample; less than 90% occur only once, and under 30% lies in the top ten. Sequencing was carried out using peripheral blood. These receptors all stem from a man in his fifties or sixties with acute or convalescent COVID-19.

This clone was observed once. V gene TRBV5-6 combines with J gene TRBJ2-1; 10 nucleotides align to TRBD2. Germline trimming cut 0 bases from V and 8 bases from J; bases unmatched to any gene: 17. CDR1 SGHDT and CDR2 YYEEEE come from the germline V gene. The CDR3 runs 19 residues. CDR3 amino acids: CASSLVGYMASGSKDEQFF. Here the CDR3 DNA reads TGTGCCAGCAGCTTGGTAGGATATATGGCTAGCGGGAGCAAAGATGAGCAGTTCTTC.

The gene calls are TRBV12-5 and TRBJ2-1; 8 bases align to TRBD1. Germline lookup yields CDR1 LGHNT and CDR2 FRNRAP. The CDR3 has 16 residues. V dropped 5 bases and J dropped 0; count of bases not matched to a gene: 6. As DNA, the CDR3 is TGTGCTAGTGGTGGGGCGACAGGGGACTCCTACAATGAGCAGTTCTTC. Its translation is CASGGATGDSYNEQFF. The full variable domain, with the rest looked up from reference TRBV12-5 and TRBJ2-1, is DARVTQTPRHKVTEMGQEVTMRCQPILGHNTVFWYRQTMMQGLELLAYFRNRAPLDDSGMPKDRFSAEMPDATLATLKIQPSEPRDSAVYFCASGGATGDSYNEQFFGPGTRLTVL.

The V gene is TRBV19, the J gene TRBJ1-1; the D gene is possibly TRBD1 (6 bases). V was pared by 3 bases and J by 3 bases, with 8 bases between. The germline V gene encodes CDR1 LNHDA and CDR2 SQIVND (reference sequence). This CDR3 spans 13 amino acids. The DNA for the CDR3 is TGTGCCAGTAGTATGGACAGTTACACTGAAGCTTTCTTT. Residues: CASSMDSYTEAFF.

The chain employs TRBV5-1 and TRBJ2-5; D is possibly TRBD2 (5 bases). The CDR3 consists of 14 residues. The ends were cut back, 1 base at V and 5 bases at J, with 12 bases in the middle. Germline V gives CDR1 SGHRS, CDR2 YFSETQ. The CDR3 DNA follows: TGCGCCAGCAGCTTGTTTCGAGGGTCGGAGACCCAGTACTTC. Translated: CASSLFRGSETQYF.

The chain joins TRBV5-8 to TRBJ1-5; 11 bases fit TRBD1. This CDR3 contains 15 residues. CDR1 is SGHTS and CDR2 is YDEGEE in the germline V gene. With V trimmed by 4 bases and J by 2 bases, 2 bases remained unmatched. Here the CDR3 DNA reads TGTGCCAGCAGCCCGGGACAGGGGGGCAATCAGCCCCAGCATTTT. It yields the protein CASSPGQGGNQPQHF.

The chain employs TRBV6-5 and TRBJ2-1; a weak D match, TRBD1 (6 bases). This CDR3 has 15 amino acids. Germline values: CDR1 MNHEY, CDR2 SVGAGI. V was cut by 6 bases and J by 4 bases, with 16 bases left in between. The CDR3 here is CASSLGQRIYNEQFF. The CDR3 coding sequence is TGTGCCAGCAGCCTTGGACAGCGTATTTACAATGAGCAGTTCTTC.

This chain joins TRBV18 and TRBJ2-7, with 12 positions matching TRBD2. Trimming at V came to 6 bases and at J to 3 bases, leaving 6 bases not matched to a gene. From germline, CDR1 is KGHSH and CDR2 LQKENI. The CDR3 sequence is 15 residues long. The CDR3 DNA reads as TGTGCCAGCTCTCCGAGACTAGCGGGAGACTACGAGCAGTACTTC. This sequence encodes CASSPRLAGDYEQYF.

The V gene is TRBV5-1, the J gene TRBJ2-3; tentative D call: TRBD2 (6 bases). V gave up 0 bases and J gave up 4 bases, with 12 bases separating them. Germline CDR1 and CDR2: SGHRS and YFSETQ. The CDR3 totals 15 residues. CDR3 nucleotide sequence: TGCGCCAGCAGCTTGGGGGCTAGCGCAGCAGATACGCAGTATTTT. Its translation is CASSLGASAADTQYF.

The chain joins TRBV24-1 to TRBJ2-5; D is unresolved. The V gene lost 7 bases and the J gene lost 2 bases, with 10 bases spanning the gap. The CDR3 is 13 residues long. Germline CDR1 reads KGHDR; CDR2 reads SFDVKD. CDR3 protein: CATRPNGQETQYF. CDR3 bases: TGTGCCACCAGGCCCAACGGGCAAGAGACCCAGTACTTC.